Below are 9 T cell receptor beta chains sequenced from a single sample in a study of CD8+CD57+ T cells in acquired aplastic anemia. Genomic DNA templated the TCR beta VDJ and CDR3 profiling. TCRdb processed the reads anew with MiXCR; each CDR3 protein has one entry. The sample contains roughly 130,000 distinct CDR3 sequences, about 48% of which appear only once. The sample was sorted CD4+, CD8+, or CD8+CD57+ T cells (not recorded which) from PBMCs. These receptors all stem from a human donor in good health, serving as a control.

This clonotype has only a few counts. The chain couples TRBV28 to TRBJ2-7; TRBD1 aligns across 7 bases. J was trimmed by 3 bases and V by 3 bases; bases with no gene match: 2. Germline-derived CDR1 and CDR2 are MDHEN and SYDVKM. The CDR3 has 13 amino acids. The CDR3, as DNA: TGTGCCAGCAGTTTCCCAGGGGGCTACGAGCAGTACTTC. Its translation is CASSFPGGYEQYF.

The sample holds many counts of this clonotype. The V gene is TRBV7-2, the J gene TRBJ2-2, with 9 positions matching TRBD1. V lost 7 bases and J lost 4; bases outside the gene matches: 13. Germline V CDR1 and CDR2: SGHTA, FQGNSA. This CDR3 is 17 amino acids long. CDR3 in DNA: TGTGCCAGCACCCCCAGGGGGGACAGGGCGCGCACCGGGGAGCTGTTTTTT. As protein: CASTPRGDRARTGELFF.

The chain has TRBV10-3 and TRBJ1-6, with TRBD1 matching over 10 bases. The CDR3 runs 15 residues. The trim removed 4 bases at V and 8 bases at J, leaving 5 bases unmatched. Germline lookup yields CDR1 ENHRY and CDR2 SYGVKD. CDR3 loop: CAISGGTGEDSPLHF. DNA of the CDR3: TGTGCCATCAGTGGCGGGACAGGGGAGGATTCACCCCTCCACTTT.

The sample holds one count of this clonotype. The chain links TRBV7-8 to TRBJ2-5, with 9 nucleotides matching TRBD1. V lost 1 base and J lost 5; bases outside the gene matches: 11. Germline values: CDR1 SGHVS, CDR2 FQNEAQ. CDR3 length: 17 residues. The chain's CDR3 is CASSLEFGGQGFETQYF. CDR3 DNA sequence: TGTGCCAGCAGCTTAGAGTTCGGGGGACAGGGATTCGAGACCCAGTACTTC.

The V call is TRBV18, the J call TRBJ2-2; TRBD1 is a possible D gene (6 bases). This CDR3 is 14 amino acids long. The V gene's germline CDR1 is KGHSH and CDR2 LQKENI. V was clipped by 5 bases and J by 6 bases, with 13 bases between them. CDR3 DNA sequence: TGTGCCAGCTCATCGACACAGGGTCCCGGGGAGCTGTTTTTT. Amino acids: CASSSTQGPGELFF. The whole variable domain, filled in from reference TRBV18 and TRBJ2-2, reads NAGVMQNPRHLVRRRGQEARLRCSPMKGHSHVYWYRQLPEEGLKFMVYLQKENIIDESGMPKERFSAEFPKEGPSILRIQQVVRGDSAAYFCASSSTQGPGELFFGEGSRLTVL.

V gene TRBV24-1 combines with J gene TRBJ2-5; the match to TRBD1 covers 10 bases. The V gene end was trimmed by 1 base and the J gene end by 5 bases; junction bases not matched to a gene: 6. Germline CDR1 and CDR2: KGHDR and SFDVKD. The CDR3 is 16 residues long. CDR3 coding DNA: TGTGCCACCAGTGATTTTAGCCGGGGACAGGGGGAGACCCAGTACTTC. As protein: CATSDFSRGQGETQYF.

There are many counts of this clonotype. For the CDR3, the DNA is TGTGCCAGCAGCGGAATCCAATCAGGGGATACGCAGTATTTT. This encodes CASSGIQSGDTQYF. The chain combines TRBV7-6 with TRBJ2-3, with D possibly being TRBD1 (5 bases). The CDR3 extends over 14 amino acids. Looked up from germline, CDR1 is SGHVS and CDR2 is FNYEAQ. Trimming took off 5 bases at V and 6 bases at J, with 15 bases between the two ends. Full variable domain (rest looked up from reference TRBV7-6 and TRBJ2-3): GAGVSQSPRYKVTKRGQDVALRCDPISGHVSLYWYRQALGQGPEFLTYFNYEAQQDKSGLPNDRFSAERPEGSISTLTIQRTEQRDSAMYRCASSGIQSGDTQYFGPGTRLTVL.

This clonotype turned up a few times. CDR3 sequence reads: CASSERLNSYNEQFF. The CDR3 bases are TGTGCCAGCAGTGAGCGGTTAAACTCCTACAATGAGCAGTTCTTC. This chain connects TRBV2 to TRBJ2-1; D is unresolved. Per the germline V gene, CDR1 is SNHLY and CDR2 is FYNNEI. The CDR3 totals 15 residues. The V gene lost 3 bases and the J gene lost 0 bases, with 9 bases spanning the gap.

The count of this clonotype is one. The chain employs TRBV7-9 and TRBJ2-3; possibly TRBD2 for D (7 bases). The germline gives CDR1 SEHNR, CDR2 FQNEAQ (reference sequence). Trimming removed 0 bases from V and 13 bases from J, with 11 bases in between. The CDR3 covers 12 residues. The CDR3, as DNA: TGTGCCAGCAGCTTAGCGGGGGGGCTTGAGTATTTT. Its protein is CASSLAGGLEYF. The full variable domain, in which reference TRBV7-9 and TRBJ2-3 provide the parts outside the CDR3, is DTGVSQNPRHKITKRGQNVTFRCDPISEHNRLYWYRQTLGQGPEFLTYFQNEAQLEKSRLLSDRFSAERPKGSFSTLEIQRTEQGDSAMYLCASSLAGGLEYFGPGTRLTVL.